The sequence of this T cell receptor (beta chain) was determined in a study of T cells in Graves' hyperthyroidism and ophthalmopathy. Study findings and constraints: Clonotypes that were expanded in thyroid above 0.001 mostly appeared in blood too. Researchers report that a 13 V-J model separated ophthalmopathy from stable hyperthyroidism.

Amplification of TCR beta CDR3 regions used RNA as the template. The HTBI set primed first-round TCR CDR3 RT-PCR. TCRdb processed the multiplex PCR reads anew with MiXCR; each CDR3 protein has one entry. The data hold over 500,000 distinct CDR3 sequences, with over 45% observed a single time. Uncontrolled infection, other autoimmune disease, pregnancy or lactation excluded patients. Every diagnosis used clinical symptoms, serum thyroxine and TRAb, thyroid ultrasound and orbital computed tomography. This CDR3 contains 15 residues. The germline V and J ends were trimmed by 4 bases and 4 bases, with 16 bases remaining between them. This clonotype came up once. The antigen is undetermined.

This TCR derives from an adult woman with Graves' disease, either hyperthyroidism or ophthalmopathy (not recorded which). This chain joins TRBV12-3 or TRBV12-4 and TRBJ1-2, with D maybe TRBD1 (6 bases). Sequenced material: peripheral blood or thyroid tissue (not recorded which). The CDR3 nucleotides are TGTGCCAGCAGTTCTGGACAGTTGTTGTCCTATGGCTACACCTTC. It translates to CASSSGQLLSYGYTF.